Shown below are 17 T cell receptor beta chains from a single sample sequenced in a study of blood T cell repertoires in COVID-19. Libraries were prepared by immunoSEQ multiplex PCR; TCRdb keeps only in-frame clonotypes and omits some of them. The sample contains about 72,000 clones, around 86% of which appear only once. The sequenced material came from peripheral blood. The receptor set was obtained from a woman aged 60-75 years with acute or convalescent COVID-19.

V usage is TRBV4-1 and J usage is TRBJ2-3, with D perhaps TRBD2 (6 bases). Trimming removed 1 base from V and 2 bases from J, with 10 bases in between. Germline CDR1 is MGHRA and CDR2 is YSYEKL. This CDR3 region has 15 residues. CDR3 DNA sequence: TGCGCCAGCAGCCAAGCGTGGGGGGACACAGATACGCAGTATTTT. It specifies CASSQAWGDTDTQYF.

The genes are TRBV5-5 and TRBJ1-2, with D unresolved. Germline values: CDR1 SGHKS, CDR2 YYEKEE (reference sequence). V shed 1 base and J shed 9 bases, with 13 bases lying between them. The CDR3 loop spans 13 amino acids. In DNA, the CDR3 is TGTGCCAGCAGCTTGTCCCAGTCGTTAAGCTACACCTTC. Its protein product is CASSLSQSLSYTF.

About this clone itself: The sample contains more than one DNA sequence encoding this CDR3. V gene TRBV5-4 combines with J gene TRBJ2-1, with 10 positions matching TRBD2. Germline V gene data show CDR1 as SGHNT and CDR2 as YYREEE (reference sequence). The CDR3 is 15 amino acids. The V segment lost 4 bases and the J segment 4 bases; nucleotides outside the gene matches: 5. CDR3 in DNA: TGTGCCAGCAGCCCCTTAGCGGGGGGATACAATGAGCAGTTCTTC. This encodes CASSPLAGGYNEQFF.

In DNA, the CDR3 is TGCGCCAGCAGCTTGGAAACAGGGCAATTTTGGGATGAGCAGTTCTTC. Protein sequence: CASSLETGQFWDEQFF. This chain connects TRBV5-1 to TRBJ2-1; the D gene is possibly TRBD1 (6 bases). The CDR3 loop spans 16 amino acids. Germline-derived CDR1 and CDR2 are SGHRS and YFSETQ. Trimming left V 0 bases short and J 8 bases short, with 18 bases between.

This CDR3 reads CASSHAARRASGVINEQFF. The CDR3 region has the DNA TGCGCCAGCAGCCATGCCGCTCGGAGAGCTAGCGGGGTGATCAATGAGCAGTTCTTC. The chain couples TRBV4-1 to TRBJ2-1; the match to TRBD2 covers 9 bases. CDR3 length equals 19 residues. From germline, CDR1 is MGHRA and CDR2 YSYEKL. The V and J ends lost 3 bases and 6 bases, in that order; junction bases with no gene match: 18.

The rearrangement links TRBV11-2 to TRBJ1-2, with a weak D call TRBD1 (6 bases). This CDR3 comprises 11 residues. The germline CDR1 and CDR2 sequences are SGHAT and FQNNGV. Trimming left V 6 bases short and J 6 bases short, with 8 bases between. CDR3 loop: CASSTGNGYTF. CDR3 coding DNA: TGTGCCAGCAGTACAGGGAATGGCTACACCTTC. The whole variable domain, filled in from reference TRBV11-2 and TRBJ1-2, reads EAGVAQSPRYKIIEKRQSVAFWCNPISGHATLYWYQQILGQGPKLLIQFQNNGVVDDSQLPKDRFSAERLKGVDSTLKIQPAKLEDSAVYLCASSTGNGYTFGSGTRLTVV.

V and J are TRBV2 and TRBJ1-6; no firm D call. Germline V gene sequence: CDR1 SNHLY, CDR2 FYNNEI. This CDR3 is built from 14 residues. Between the trimmed V and J ends, which lost 8 bases and 8 bases, there was a span of 16 bases. CDR3 DNA sequence: TGTGCCAGCCGATCGGGATTTGAATATTCACCCCTCCACTTT. This gives the protein CASRSGFEYSPLHF.

The chain couples TRBV2 to TRBJ1-5; D not resolved. CDR1 is SNHLY and CDR2 is FYNNEI in the germline V gene. CDR3 length: 16 residues. The ends were cut back, 2 bases at V and 3 bases at J, with 14 bases in the middle. The CDR3 reads CASSEYSNRPNQPQHF. The CDR3 DNA reads TGTGCCAGCAGTGAATATAGCAACCGCCCCAATCAGCCCCAGCATTTT.

V usage is TRBV19 and J usage is TRBJ1-4, with D tentatively TRBD1 (6 bases). Germline V gene data show CDR1 as LNHDA and CDR2 as SQIVND (reference sequence). V lost 4 bases and J 7 bases, leaving 13 bases between the germline ends. The CDR3 is 14 residues long. CDR3 in amino acids: CASSTGGRGEKLFF. CDR3 coding DNA: TGTGCCAGTAGTACGGGGGGCCGGGGTGAAAAACTGTTTTTT.

The sample holds one count of this clone. The chain has TRBV19 and TRBJ2-7; TRBD2 agrees at 11 bases. The CDR3 length is 15 residues. Germline CDR1 LNHDA, CDR2 SQIVND (reference sequence). Germline trimming cut 5 bases from V and 5 bases from J; bases unmatched to any gene: 8. The CDR3 DNA is TGTGCCAGTAGTGAGACTAGCGGGGACTCGGACGAGCAGTACTTC. Encoded protein: CASSETSGDSDEQYF.

This chain uses TRBV5-1 with TRBJ2-7; weak D call: TRBD2 (6 bases). The CDR3 runs 15 residues. Germline V gene sequence: CDR1 SGHRS, CDR2 YFSETQ. V was shortened by 0 bases and J by 5 bases, with 15 bases between the two germline ends. The CDR3 bases are TGCGCCAGCAGCTTGGGTTCGGACTATTGGGACGAGCAGTACTTC. Amino acids: CASSLGSDYWDEQYF.

The chain recombines TRBV3-1 (or the pseudogene TRBV3-2) with TRBJ2-3, with 8 bases that match TRBD2. The trim removed 1 base at V and 2 bases at J, leaving 2 bases unmatched. The CDR3 is 15 residues long. Germline CDR1 reads LGHDT; CDR2 reads YNNKEL (reference sequence). This CDR3 is CASSQAGGLTDTQYF. In DNA, the CDR3 is TGTGCCAGCAGCCAAGCGGGGGGGCTCACAGATACGCAGTATTTT.

The V gene is TRBV4-1, the J gene TRBJ1-6; 7 nucleotides match TRBD1. Germline V gene data show CDR1 as MGHRA and CDR2 as YSYEKL. Unmatched junction bases numbered 9, after V lost 4 bases and J lost 9 bases. There are 15 residues in the CDR3. The CDR3 nucleotides read TGCGCCAGCAGCCGCGTGACAGGGCTGGTTTCACCCCTCCACTTT. The encoded protein is CASSRVTGLVSPLHF.

V gene TRBV18 combines with J gene TRBJ2-7, with unresolved D. Trimming took 4 bases from V and 0 from J, leaving 16 bases between them. The V gene's germline CDR1 is KGHSH and CDR2 LQKENI. This CDR3 has 16 amino acids. The CDR3 loop reads CASSQNTAQASYEQYF. The CDR3 bases are TGTGCCAGCTCACAAAACACAGCCCAAGCCTCCTACGAGCAGTACTTC.

The chain uses TRBV5-1 and TRBJ2-7; 7 nucleotides line up with TRBD1. V shed 4 bases, J shed 0 bases, and the junction held 4 bases outside the gene matches. This CDR3 comprises 14 residues. Germline-derived CDR1 and CDR2 are SGHRS and YFSETQ. The CDR3, as DNA: TGCGCCAGCAGCAGGGGACAGAACTCCTACGAGCAGTACTTC. Translating gives CASSRGQNSYEQYF.

The chain employs TRBV28 and TRBJ1-2; 10 bases align to TRBD1. CDR3 length equals 16 residues. CDR1 MDHEN and CDR2 SYDVKM come from the germline V gene. V was clipped by 6 bases and J by 5 bases; unmatched bases: 12. CDR3 coding DNA: TGTGCCAGCAGATCCGGGACAGGGGCCGCCGGTTATGGCTACACCTTC. This gives the protein CASRSGTGAAGYGYTF.

The rearrangement links TRBV7-2 to TRBJ1-2, with D tentatively TRBD1 (6 bases). Germline lookup yields CDR1 SGHTA and CDR2 FQGNSA. CDR3 size: 13 residues. Trimming left V 5 bases short and J 7 bases short, with 14 bases between. Here the CDR3 reads CASSKDRSSGYTF. The CDR3 DNA reads TGTGCCAGCAGCAAAGACAGGAGCTCTGGCTACACCTTC.